This T cell receptor beta chain was documented in a study of blood T cell repertoires in COVID-19 (TCRdb year 2020). The study in broad terms: Samples from collaborators originated in the United States, Italy and Spain and spanned both the acute and convalescent phases of COVID-19. Where available, HLA class I and class II types were taken from metadata supplied by the sample provider and were not determined by assay-based typing. The dataset comprised deeply sampled blood TCRbeta repertoires from subjects exposed to, actively infected with, or recovered from COVID-19. The material from the prospective study consisted of cDNA or gDNA derived from T cells, B-cell-depleted T cells, or PBMCs. The repertoires were made available in a free public database intended to serve as a resource for research on the immune response to SARS-CoV-2. A de-identified subject ID, COVID-19 status, age in years and sex were almost always included in the sample metadata. The samples were drawn from the first 160 participants of the ongoing ImmuneRACE study and from some 1,300 subjects provided by 6 global collaborators.

From a lookup of the germline V gene, CDR1 and CDR2 are KGHDR and SFDVKD. V is cut by 3 bases and J by 3 bases, and the space between the germline ends is 14 bases. There are 16 amino acids in the CDR3, from cysteine to phenylalanine inclusive. Only the CDR3 part of the read is kept: 48 bases, read in frame from the first base. Notes on this clone: No antigen is known for it. Base qualities were left out, and no much larger clone turns up one base away.

TCRbeta CDR3 regions were amplified from genomic DNA using the immunoSEQ Assay, a bias-controlled multiplex PCR. In the source study's methods: Nucleated cell counts per sample were estimated from amplification of reference gene primers within the assay. Sequence reads were collapsed and filtered to measure the absolute abundance of every unique TCRbeta CDR3 rearrangement. For each sample, productive Simpson clonality was calculated by taking the square root of Simpson's diversity index across productive rearrangements. TCRdb re-hosts the immuneACCESS table, in-frame sequences only. Its copies lack some clones; in the studies checked, an unresolved V gene accounts for under half of them, and the cause for the rest is not known. V and J calls and clone size follow that table, whereas D and trimming were derived from the DNA. In this sample the table shows a few hundred thousand clones, approximately 84% of which occur a single time. The top ten hold approximately 14% of the sample.

At one collaborating source in Seattle, patients were enrolled during active infection and were followed longitudinally through the course of disease. Each collaborating institution followed its own protocols to collect whole blood in K2EDTA tubes. For TCRbeta analysis, collaborators shipped samples in one of three forms: frozen whole blood, isolated PBMCs, or DNA extracted from either of those sample types. Study-wide conclusions, independent of this receptor: The quantity of clinical and demographic metadata differed by source and by participant and was supplied without curation.

The material sequenced was peripheral blood. The chain couples TRBV24-1 to TRBJ2-1; a tentative D call is TRBD2 (5 bases match). The clonotype comes from a person between 65 and 79 years old with COVID-19, enrolled during active disease. The nucleotide sequence reads TGTGCCACCAGTGATGCCACGGGGTCGCTCTACAATGAGCAGTTCTTC. Protein translation: CATSDATGSLYNEQFF.